This T cell receptor beta chain was documented in a study of blood T cell repertoires in COVID-19. Sequenced by immunoSEQ multiplex PCR; TCRdb stores in-frame clones only, minus some. The repertoire holds about 120,000 clones, with more than 90% as singletons. Germline V gene sequence: CDR1 MNHEY, CDR2 SVGEGT. With 2 bases clipped from V and 0 bases from J, the junction kept 4 bases outside the gene matches. The CDR3 runs to 17 residues. Sequenced material: peripheral blood. The V gene is TRBV6-2 or TRBV6-3, the J gene TRBJ2-3; 11 bases match TRBD2. The sequence was collected from a man between 60 and 75 years old with COVID-19, enrolled during active disease. The CDR3 DNA sequence: TGTGCCAGCAGTTACAAGGGACTAGCGGAAAGCACAGATACGCAGTATTTT. As protein: CASSYKGLAESTDTQYF.